A single sample is the source of the 32 T cell receptor beta chains below, sequenced in a study of blood T cell repertoires in COVID-19. Assay used: immunoSEQ multiplex PCR; TCRdb lists only in-frame clones, some missing. This table holds 250,000 to 300,000 clones, 75% to 90% found once. The sequenced sample consisted of peripheral blood. These receptors were collected from a woman aged 25-40 years with active or convalescent COVID-19.

This chain connects TRBV27 to TRBJ1-5, with D uncertain. CDR3 length: 16 residues. Germline assignment: CDR1 MNHEY and CDR2 SMNVEV (reference sequence). With 5 bases removed from V and 2 bases from J, the gap between germline ends came to 16 bases. CDR3 sequence: CASSPSGNWGNQPQHF. The CDR3, as DNA: TGTGCCAGCAGTCCTTCGGGTAATTGGGGCAATCAGCCCCAGCATTTT.

This chain uses TRBV5-1 with TRBJ2-1, with 7 bases fitting TRBD2. Germline CDR1 reads SGHRS; CDR2 reads YFSETQ. This CDR3 has 15 amino acids. Unmatched junction bases numbered 5, after V lost 0 bases and J lost 5 bases. The CDR3 region has the DNA TGCGCCAGCAGCTTGGGGTCGAGCGGGGACAATGAGCAGTTCTTC. Translated, it gives CASSLGSSGDNEQFF.

This rearrangement joins TRBV6-2 or TRBV6-3 to TRBJ1-1; D is unclear. Trimming stripped 4 bases from V and 4 bases from J, with 13 bases between. CDR3 length: 14 residues. The germline V gene has CDR1 MNHEY and CDR2 SVGEGT. CDR3 sequence: CASSSTSRPTEAFF. DNA of the CDR3: TGTGCCAGCAGTTCAACCTCCAGGCCCACTGAAGCTTTCTTT.

A note on this clone: This sample includes further DNA sequences coding for the same CDR3. The rearrangement uses TRBV30 and TRBJ2-7; 7 bases line up with TRBD1. Germline V lookup: CDR1 GTSNPN, CDR2 SVGIG (reference sequence). The CDR3 is made up of 13 amino acids. The ends lost 1 base at V and 4 bases at J; junction bases unmatched: 4. CDR3 amino acids: CAWSGGGTYEQYF. The CDR3 coding sequence is TGTGCCTGGAGTGGAGGGGGCACTTACGAGCAGTACTTC.

The chain uses TRBV5-1 and TRBJ1-4, with D possibly TRBD1 on 5 matching bases. CDR1 is SGHRS and CDR2 is YFSETQ in the germline V gene. V was cut by 7 bases and J by 3 bases, with 13 bases left in between. The CDR3 covers 14 residues. Here the CDR3 DNA reads TGCGCCAGCGGGGGGGGAAATCCTAATGAAAAACTGTTTTTT. Translating gives CASGGGNPNEKLFF.

The J gene is TRBJ1-1, the V gene TRBV24-1; D perhaps matches TRBD1 (5 bases). Germline CDR1 is KGHDR and CDR2 is SFDVKD. V was clipped by 6 bases and J by 2 bases, with 12 bases between them. CDR3 length: 14 residues. The CDR3 DNA sequence: TGTGCCACCAGTCGGGCAGGGATTAACACTGAAGCTTTCTTT. It translates to CATSRAGINTEAFF.

Points on this clone: Other nucleotide sequences from this sample produce the same CDR3. The gene calls are TRBV9 and TRBJ1-4; no clear D. Germline assignment: CDR1 SGDLS and CDR2 YYNGEE. Trimming cost V 2 bases and J 8 bases, with 7 bases left between them. The CDR3 has 12 amino acids. As DNA, the CDR3 is TGTGCCAGCAGCGTGGGAGAGGAAAAACTGTTTTTT. Translating it yields CASSVGEEKLFF. Looking up the rest from reference TRBV9 and TRBJ1-4 gives the full variable domain: DSGVTQTPKHLITATGQRVTLRCSPRSGDLSVYWYQQSLDQGLQFLIQYYNGEERAKGNILERFSAQQFPDLHSELNLSSLELGDSALYFCASSVGEEKLFFGSGTQLSVL.

In this sample, this clone turned up once. This chain links TRBV2 with TRBJ2-7, with 8 bases matching TRBD1. The CDR3 loop spans 12 amino acids. The V gene's germline CDR1 is SNHLY and CDR2 FYNNEI. The V segment lost 11 bases and the J segment 5 bases; nucleotides outside the gene matches: 8. CDR3 nucleotide sequence: TGTGCCTCTGCGGACAGGGACCACGAGCAGTACTTC. Translating it yields CASADRDHEQYF.

As to this clone: At one end the junction does not follow the germline gene, possibly because of a read error. The chain uses TRBV18 and TRBJ1-5; no definite D call. Germline loops: CDR1 KGHSH, CDR2 LQKENI. CDR3 length: 17 amino acids. For the CDR3, the DNA is TGTGCCAGCCCACCAAGTGCCGGGAATAGAGGCAATCAGCCCCAGCATTTT. Protein: CASPPSAGNRGNQPQHF.

The gene calls are TRBV5-1 and TRBJ2-7, with 7 bases that match TRBD1. The V gene end was trimmed by 4 bases and the J gene end by 0 bases; junction bases not matched to a gene: 4. Germline CDR1 is SGHRS and CDR2 is YFSETQ. CDR3 length: 14 amino acids. This chain's CDR3 is CASSLGQPSYEQYF. DNA of the CDR3: TGCGCCAGCAGCCTGGGACAGCCCTCCTACGAGCAGTACTTC.

The J gene is TRBJ2-5, the V gene TRBV6-5; 10 nucleotides align to TRBD2. The CDR3 consists of 14 residues. V gave up 7 bases and J gave up 4 bases; unmatched junction bases: 6. Germline-derived CDR1 and CDR2 are MNHEY and SVGAGI. The CDR3 coding sequence is TGTGCCAGCACCAGAGCGGGGGGGAGAGAGACCCAGTACTTC. Translating gives CASTRAGGRETQYF.

The table lists this clone with a count of one. The chain recombines TRBV5-4 with TRBJ1-1; 8 nucleotides agree with TRBD1. Germline CDR1 SGHNT, CDR2 YYREEE (reference sequence). J lost 8 bases, V lost 3 bases, and 12 bases had no gene match. This CDR3 has 15 amino acids. The CDR3 loop is CASSSTSARQGEAFF. CDR3 bases: TGTGCCAGCAGCTCCACGAGCGCCAGACAGGGGGAAGCTTTCTTT.

This sequence joins TRBV2 and TRBJ1-5; TRBD1 agrees at 7 bases. Germline V lookup: CDR1 SNHLY, CDR2 FYNNEI. V was clipped by 5 bases and J by 1 base; unmatched bases: 2. CDR3 size: 14 residues. CDR3 loop: CASSLQGSNQPQHF. In DNA, the CDR3 is TGTGCCAGCAGTCTACAGGGGAGCAATCAGCCCCAGCATTTT.

The V gene is TRBV7-2, the J gene TRBJ1-4; no clear D gene. This CDR3 has 14 residues. Germline-derived CDR1 and CDR2 are SGHTA and FQGNSA. Between the trimmed V and J ends, which lost 3 bases and 2 bases, there was a span of 7 bases. CDR3 DNA: TGTGCCAGCAGCTTTGCCAGGACTAATGAAAAACTGTTTTTT. This codes for CASSFARTNEKLFF.

This clone was observed many times. The chain is built from TRBV3-1 (or the pseudogene TRBV3-2) and TRBJ1-5; 9 bases align to TRBD1. The length of the CDR3 is 12 residues. The germline gives CDR1 LGHDT, CDR2 YNNKEL (reference sequence). V shed 5 bases, J shed 7 bases, and the junction held 0 bases outside the gene matches. The CDR3 is CASSTGGQPQHF. The CDR3 DNA follows: TGTGCCAGCAGCACAGGGGGCCAGCCCCAGCATTTT.

The chain combines TRBV6-6 with TRBJ2-7, with 7 nucleotides matching TRBD1. The CDR3 is 13 residues long. V shed 6 bases, J shed 5 bases, and the junction held 7 bases outside the gene matches. Germline V gene sequence: CDR1 MNHNY, CDR2 SVGAGI (reference sequence). In DNA, the CDR3 is TGTGCCAGCAGCCGGGACAGCAGAAACGAGCAGTACTTC. Protein: CASSRDSRNEQYF.

The chain carries TRBV12-3 or TRBV12-4 and TRBJ2-5; the D is unclear. V was clipped by 3 bases and J by 1 base, with 6 bases between them. CDR3 length: 13 residues. This CDR3 reads CASSFDTQETQYF. CDR3 sequence (DNA): TGTGCCAGCAGTTTTGACACCCAAGAGACCCAGTACTTC.

This clone came up once. The rearrangement joins TRBV19 to TRBJ2-5; tentative D call: TRBD1 (5 bases). The CDR3 runs to 14 residues. Germline CDR1 is LNHDA and CDR2 is SQIVND (reference sequence). Trimming removed 6 bases at V and 4 bases at J, with 15 bases between. Written as DNA, the CDR3 is TGTGCCAGTAGCCTAAGGGGCCTCACAGAGACCCAGTACTTC. Protein sequence: CASSLRGLTETQYF.

The table lists this clone with a few counts. This chain joins TRBV5-3 and TRBJ1-1; D may be TRBD1 (5 bases). TRBV5-3 is sorted into the ORF group, with uncertain function. The CDR3 totals 19 residues. V gave up 2 bases and J gave up 4 bases, with 27 bases separating them. CDR3 nucleotide sequence: TGTGCCAGAAGCTTCGAGGGGCAAGGATCTCGTTTCGGGGGCACTGAAGCTTTCTTT. It yields the protein CARSFEGQGSRFGGTEAFF.

The chain couples TRBV2 to TRBJ1-5; 8 bases map to TRBD1. Germline V gene lookup returns CDR1 SNHLY and CDR2 FYNNEI. This CDR3 region has 14 residues. Unmatched junction bases numbered 3, after V lost 3 bases and J lost 5 bases. This CDR3 is CASSDRGLDQPQHF. In DNA, the CDR3 is TGTGCCAGCAGTGACAGGGGGCTCGATCAGCCCCAGCATTTT.

The rearrangement links TRBV7-2 to TRBJ2-3, with 12 bases matching TRBD2. Germline loops: CDR1 SGHTA, CDR2 FQGNSA. This CDR3 has 17 residues. Trimming at V came to 5 bases and at J to 0 bases, leaving 6 bases not matched to a gene. The CDR3 DNA sequence: TGTGCCAGCAGCCGTAGACTAGCGGGGGTTAGCACAGATACGCAGTATTTT. It yields the protein CASSRRLAGVSTDTQYF.

This sequence joins TRBV24-1 and TRBJ2-6; tentative D call: TRBD2 (7 bases). V lost 5 bases and J 2 bases, leaving 18 bases between the germline ends. Germline V lookup: CDR1 KGHDR, CDR2 SFDVKD. CDR3 length equals 18 residues. CDR3 sequence reads: CATSGGRGPVAGANVLTF. The CDR3 nucleotides read TGTGCCACCAGTGGAGGGCGGGGGCCAGTGGCTGGGGCCAACGTCCTGACTTTC.

The chain uses TRBV5-1 and TRBJ2-3, with 9 bases lining up with TRBD2. CDR1 and CDR2 (germline): SGHRS, YFSETQ. CDR3 length equals 15 residues. V was pared by 0 bases and J by 3 bases, with 2 bases of the junction left unmatched. CDR3 DNA: TGCGCCAGCAGCTTGGGACTAGCGGCGACAGATACGCAGTATTTT. Its protein is CASSLGLAATDTQYF.

The chain couples TRBV3-1 (or the pseudogene TRBV3-2) to TRBJ1-6; possible D gene TRBD1, 6 bases. V dropped 1 base and J dropped 10 bases, with 11 bases sitting between them. CDR3 length: 14 amino acids. The germline V gene encodes CDR1 LGHDT and CDR2 YNNKEL (reference sequence). The CDR3 sequence is CASSQVTGYSPLHF. Here the CDR3 DNA reads TGTGCCAGCAGCCAAGTTACAGGGTACTCACCCCTCCACTTT.

The chain couples TRBV6-5 to TRBJ2-2; D is unresolved. CDR1 is MNHEY, CDR2 SVGAGI, per germline. The germline V and J ends were trimmed by 8 bases and 3 bases, with 13 bases remaining between them. The CDR3 is 14 residues long. The CDR3 DNA follows: TGTGCCAGCGCAACAGACCGCTACACCGGGGAGCTGTTTTTT. It translates to CASATDRYTGELFF.

V usage is TRBV5-1 and J usage is TRBJ2-5, with D perhaps TRBD2 (5 bases). Looked up from germline, CDR1 is SGHRS and CDR2 is YFSETQ. The V end was cut by 6 bases, the J end by 4 bases, with 16 bases between. The CDR3 is 14 residues long. CDR3 sequence reads: CASTDPQTTETQYF. The CDR3 DNA is TGCGCCAGCACGGACCCCCAGACTACAGAGACCCAGTACTTC.

The rearrangement joins TRBV7-3 to TRBJ1-5, with a tentative D call TRBD1 (6 bases). Per the germline V gene, CDR1 is SGHTA and CDR2 is FQGTGA. The CDR3 has 12 residues. DNA of the CDR3: TGTGCTCGCACCGCGGTCAGGGGGCCCCAGCATTTT. Protein product: CARTAVRGPQHF.

This clone was seen only a few times. The chain joins TRBV9 to TRBJ1-5; D is perhaps TRBD1 (5 bases). Germline V gene data show CDR1 as SGDLS and CDR2 as YYNGEE. Trimming stripped 4 bases from V and 7 bases from J, with 12 bases between. This CDR3 has 13 amino acids. The CDR3 sequence is CASSTNAGQPQHF. Written as DNA, the CDR3 is TGTGCCAGCAGCACGAATGCAGGGCAGCCCCAGCATTTT.

The V and J genes are TRBV28 and TRBJ1-1, with D possibly TRBD1 on 5 matching bases. Trimming pared 10 bases from V and 1 base from J, leaving 13 bases between. Looked up from germline, CDR1 is MDHEN and CDR2 is SYDVKM. CDR3 length: 13 amino acids. The CDR3 region has the DNA TGTGCCACCAAACAGGCCCCGAACACTGAAGCTTTCTTT. It yields the protein CATKQAPNTEAFF.

The chain joins TRBV4-2 to TRBJ2-7; D ambiguous. Trimming cost V 0 bases and J 2 bases, with 11 bases left between them. From germline, CDR1 is LGHNA and CDR2 YNFKEQ. CDR3 length equals 15 residues. The CDR3 protein is CASSQDPSQPYEQYF. CDR3 DNA sequence: TGTGCCAGCAGCCAAGATCCTAGTCAGCCCTACGAGCAGTACTTC.

This chain links TRBV6-5 with TRBJ2-7, with 7 bases fitting TRBD1. The length of the CDR3 is 14 residues. V trimming: 7 bases; J trimming: 5 bases; junction bases outside the gene matches: 11. Germline V CDR1 and CDR2: MNHEY, SVGAGI. The CDR3 loop reads CASTMDRLRDEQYF. In DNA form, the CDR3 reads TGTGCCAGCACCATGGACAGGTTGCGTGACGAGCAGTACTTC.

The genes are TRBV19 and TRBJ1-1; TRBD1 matches 10 bases. CDR1 LNHDA and CDR2 SQIVND come from the germline V gene (reference sequence). CDR3 length equals 16 residues. The junction had 7 bases not matched to a gene; V was cut back by 5 bases and J by 1 base. DNA for the CDR3: TGTGCCAGTAGTCCGGGACAGGGGAGGGCGAACACTGAAGCTTTCTTT. The encoded protein is CASSPGQGRANTEAFF.